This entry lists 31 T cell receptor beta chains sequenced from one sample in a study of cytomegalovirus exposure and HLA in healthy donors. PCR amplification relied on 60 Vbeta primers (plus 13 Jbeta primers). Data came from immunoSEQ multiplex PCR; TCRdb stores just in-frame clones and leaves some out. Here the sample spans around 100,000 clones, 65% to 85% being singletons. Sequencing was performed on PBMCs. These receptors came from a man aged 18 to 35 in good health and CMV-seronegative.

CDR3 loop: CASSVTGTGVYEQYF. In nucleotides, the CDR3 is TGTGCCAGCAGCGTTACCGGGACAGGGGTTTACGAGCAGTACTTC. This chain uses TRBV11-2 with TRBJ2-7; 10 bases map to TRBD1. The germline V gene has CDR1 SGHAT and CDR2 FQNNGV. V trimming: 5 bases; J trimming: 4 bases; junction bases outside the gene matches: 8. CDR3 length: 15 amino acids.

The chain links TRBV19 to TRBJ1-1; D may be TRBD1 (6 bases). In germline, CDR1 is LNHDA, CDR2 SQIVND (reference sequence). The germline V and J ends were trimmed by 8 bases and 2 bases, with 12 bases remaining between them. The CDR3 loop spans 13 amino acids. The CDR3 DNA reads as TGTGCCAGTGCGACAGGTACAAACACTGAAGCTTTCTTT. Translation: CASATGTNTEAFF.

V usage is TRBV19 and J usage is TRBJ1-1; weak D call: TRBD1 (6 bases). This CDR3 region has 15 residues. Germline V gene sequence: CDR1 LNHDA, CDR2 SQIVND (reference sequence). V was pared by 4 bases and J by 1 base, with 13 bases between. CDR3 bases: TGTGCCAGTAGTAAGTCAGGGGAGCCGAACACTGAAGCTTTCTTT. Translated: CASSKSGEPNTEAFF.

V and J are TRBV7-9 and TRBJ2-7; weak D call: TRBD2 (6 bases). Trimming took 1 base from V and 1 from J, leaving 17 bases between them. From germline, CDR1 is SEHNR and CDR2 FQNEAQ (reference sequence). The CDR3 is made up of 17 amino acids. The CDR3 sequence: CASSLGGVMGMSYEQYF. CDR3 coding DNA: TGTGCCAGCAGCTTAGGGGGGGTCATGGGAATGTCCTACGAGCAGTACTTC.

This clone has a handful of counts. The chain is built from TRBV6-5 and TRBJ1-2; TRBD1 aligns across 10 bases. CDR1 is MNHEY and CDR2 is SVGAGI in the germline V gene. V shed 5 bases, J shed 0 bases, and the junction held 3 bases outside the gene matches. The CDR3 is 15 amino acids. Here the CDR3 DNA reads TGTGCCAGCAGTCGGGACAGGGGAGCTAACTATGGCTACACCTTC. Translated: CASSRDRGANYGYTF.

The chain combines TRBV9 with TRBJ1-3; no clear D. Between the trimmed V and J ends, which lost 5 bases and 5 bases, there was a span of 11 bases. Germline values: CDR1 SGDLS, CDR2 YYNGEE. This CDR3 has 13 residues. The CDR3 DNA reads TGTGCCAGCAGATCGGGGTTTCGAAACACCATATATTTT. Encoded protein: CASRSGFRNTIYF.

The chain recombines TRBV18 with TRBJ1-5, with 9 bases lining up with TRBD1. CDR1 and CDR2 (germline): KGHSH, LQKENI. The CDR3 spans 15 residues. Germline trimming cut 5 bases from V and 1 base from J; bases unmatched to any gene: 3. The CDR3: CASSRTGVSNQPQHF. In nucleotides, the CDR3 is TGTGCCAGCTCAAGGACAGGGGTGAGCAATCAGCCCCAGCATTTT.

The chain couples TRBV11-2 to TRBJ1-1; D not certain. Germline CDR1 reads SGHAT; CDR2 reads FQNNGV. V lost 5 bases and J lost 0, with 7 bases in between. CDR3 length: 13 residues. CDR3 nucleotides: TGTGCCAGCAGCCTACCCATGAACACTGAAGCTTTCTTT. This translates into CASSLPMNTEAFF.

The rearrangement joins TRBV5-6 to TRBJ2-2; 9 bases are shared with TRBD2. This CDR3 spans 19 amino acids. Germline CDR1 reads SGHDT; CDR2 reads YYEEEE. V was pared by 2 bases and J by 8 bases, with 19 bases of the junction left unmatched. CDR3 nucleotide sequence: TGTGCCAGCAGCTTACCGGGACTAGCCGCATCCACATGGGGGGGGGAGCTGTTTTTT. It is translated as CASSLPGLAASTWGGELFF.

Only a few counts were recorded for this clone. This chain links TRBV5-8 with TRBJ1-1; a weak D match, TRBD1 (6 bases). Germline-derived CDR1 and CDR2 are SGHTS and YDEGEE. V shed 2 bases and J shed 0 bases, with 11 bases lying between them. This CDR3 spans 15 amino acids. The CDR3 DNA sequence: TGTGCCAGCAGCTTCCCCACAGGGATGAACACTGAAGCTTTCTTT. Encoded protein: CASSFPTGMNTEAFF.

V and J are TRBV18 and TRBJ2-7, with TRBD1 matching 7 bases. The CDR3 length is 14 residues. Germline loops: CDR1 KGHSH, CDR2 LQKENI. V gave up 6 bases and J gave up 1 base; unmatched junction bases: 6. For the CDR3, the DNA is TGTGCCAGCTCTCAGGGGGAAAGATCCTACGAGCAGTACTTC. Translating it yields CASSQGERSYEQYF.

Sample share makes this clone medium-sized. The CDR3 DNA is TGTGCCAGCAGTGTTAGGGCAGGGGGCGCAGATACGCAGTATTTT. Its translation is CASSVRAGGADTQYF. The V gene is TRBV6-4, the J gene TRBJ2-3, with 8 bases fitting TRBD1. After removal of 4 bases from V and 4 bases from J, the junction contained 7 bases not matched to a gene. The CDR3 covers 15 residues. From germline, CDR1 is MRHNA and CDR2 SNTAGT.

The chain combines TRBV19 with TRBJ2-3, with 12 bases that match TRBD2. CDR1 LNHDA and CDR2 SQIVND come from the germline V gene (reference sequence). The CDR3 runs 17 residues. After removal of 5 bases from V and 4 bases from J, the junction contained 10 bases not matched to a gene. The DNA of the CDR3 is TGTGCCAGTAGTTTTTTGACTAGCGGGAGTGGTTCAGATACGCAGTATTTT. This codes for CASSFLTSGSGSDTQYF.

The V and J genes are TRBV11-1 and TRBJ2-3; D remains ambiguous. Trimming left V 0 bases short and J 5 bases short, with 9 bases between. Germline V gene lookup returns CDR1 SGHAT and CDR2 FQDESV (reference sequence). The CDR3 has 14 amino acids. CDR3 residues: CASSLALTRDTQYF. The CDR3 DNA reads TGTGCCAGCAGCTTAGCGCTCACGCGAGATACGCAGTATTTT.

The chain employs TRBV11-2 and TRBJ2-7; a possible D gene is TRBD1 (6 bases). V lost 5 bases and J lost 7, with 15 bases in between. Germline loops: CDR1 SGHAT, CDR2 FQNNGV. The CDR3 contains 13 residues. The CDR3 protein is CASSPWDTREQYF. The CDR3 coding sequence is TGTGCCAGCAGCCCTTGGGACACCCGAGAGCAGTACTTC.

In DNA, the CDR3 is TGTGCCAGCAGCTCCCAGGTGGGGGGTGGAGAGACCCAGTACTTC. Encoded protein: CASSSQVGGGETQYF. The chain has TRBV11-2 and TRBJ2-5, with D possibly TRBD2 on 6 matching bases. The germline V and J ends were trimmed by 4 bases and 4 bases, with 16 bases remaining between them. CDR1 is SGHAT and CDR2 is FQNNGV in the germline V gene. The CDR3 extends over 15 amino acids.

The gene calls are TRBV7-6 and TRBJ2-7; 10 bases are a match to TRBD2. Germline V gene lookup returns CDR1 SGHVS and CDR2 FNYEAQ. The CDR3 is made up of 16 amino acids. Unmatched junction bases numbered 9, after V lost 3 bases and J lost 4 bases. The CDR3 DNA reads TGTGCCAGCAGCTTGCAGGAAGCGGGAGGGCCTTACGAGCAGTACTTC. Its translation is CASSLQEAGGPYEQYF.

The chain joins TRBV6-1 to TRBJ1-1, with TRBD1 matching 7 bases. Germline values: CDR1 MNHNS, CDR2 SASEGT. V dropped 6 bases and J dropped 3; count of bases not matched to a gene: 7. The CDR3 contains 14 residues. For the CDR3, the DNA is TGTGCCAGCAGGAACCCTGGGACAGACACTGAAGCTTTCTTT. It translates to CASRNPGTDTEAFF.

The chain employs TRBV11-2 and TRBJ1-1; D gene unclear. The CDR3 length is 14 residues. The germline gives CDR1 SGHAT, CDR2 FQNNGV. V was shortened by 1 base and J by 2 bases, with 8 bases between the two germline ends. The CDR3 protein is CASSLGTANTEAFF. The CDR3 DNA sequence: TGTGCCAGCAGCTTAGGAACAGCCAACACTGAAGCTTTCTTT.

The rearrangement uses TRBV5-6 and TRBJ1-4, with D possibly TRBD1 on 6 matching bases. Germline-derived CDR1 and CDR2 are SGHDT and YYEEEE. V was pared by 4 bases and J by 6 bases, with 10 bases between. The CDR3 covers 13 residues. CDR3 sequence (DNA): TGTGCCAGCAGCCTGGGGGGCCATGAAAAACTGTTTTTT. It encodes CASSLGGHEKLFF.

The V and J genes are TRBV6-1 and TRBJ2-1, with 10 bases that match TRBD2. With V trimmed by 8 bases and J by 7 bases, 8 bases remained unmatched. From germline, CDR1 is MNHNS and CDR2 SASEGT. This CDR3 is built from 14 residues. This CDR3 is CASSPSGRGNEQFF. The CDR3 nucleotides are TGTGCCAGCTCCCCCAGCGGGAGGGGGAATGAGCAGTTCTTC.

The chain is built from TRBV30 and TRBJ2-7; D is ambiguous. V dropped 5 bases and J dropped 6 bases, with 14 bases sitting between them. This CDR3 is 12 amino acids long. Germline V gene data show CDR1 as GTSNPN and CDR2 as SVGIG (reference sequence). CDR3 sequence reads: CAWFDRRSEQYF. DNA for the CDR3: TGTGCCTGGTTTGACCGCCGGAGCGAGCAGTACTTC.

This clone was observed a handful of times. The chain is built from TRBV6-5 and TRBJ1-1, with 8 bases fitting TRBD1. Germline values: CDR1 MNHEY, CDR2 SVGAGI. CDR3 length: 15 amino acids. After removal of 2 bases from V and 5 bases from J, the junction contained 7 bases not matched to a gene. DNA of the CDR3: TGTGCCAGCAGTTACACGACAGGGGTAAGGACTGAAGCTTTCTTT. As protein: CASSYTTGVRTEAFF.

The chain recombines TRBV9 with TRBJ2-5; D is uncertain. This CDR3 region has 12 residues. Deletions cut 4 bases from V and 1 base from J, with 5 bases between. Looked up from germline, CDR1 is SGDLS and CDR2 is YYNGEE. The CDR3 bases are TGTGCCAGCAGCCCTACCCAAGAGACCCAGTACTTC. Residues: CASSPTQETQYF.

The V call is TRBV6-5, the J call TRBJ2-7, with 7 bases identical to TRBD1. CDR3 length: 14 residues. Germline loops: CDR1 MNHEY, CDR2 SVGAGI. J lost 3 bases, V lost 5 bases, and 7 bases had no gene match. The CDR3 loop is CASSRQGGGYEQYF. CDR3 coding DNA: TGTGCCAGCAGTCGACAGGGTGGGGGCTACGAGCAGTACTTC.

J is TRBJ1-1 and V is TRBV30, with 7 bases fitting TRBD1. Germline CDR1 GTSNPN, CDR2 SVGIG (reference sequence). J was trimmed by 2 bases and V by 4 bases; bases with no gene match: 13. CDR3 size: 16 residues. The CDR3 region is CAWNLGLTGANTEAFF. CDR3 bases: TGTGCCTGGAACCTTGGACTAACAGGGGCCAACACTGAAGCTTTCTTT.

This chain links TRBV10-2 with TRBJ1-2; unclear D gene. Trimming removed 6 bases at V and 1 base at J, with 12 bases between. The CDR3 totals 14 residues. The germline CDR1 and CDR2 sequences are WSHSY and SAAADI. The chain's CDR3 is CASRASQLNYGYTF. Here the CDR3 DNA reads TGCGCCAGCAGGGCATCACAGCTTAACTATGGCTACACCTTC.

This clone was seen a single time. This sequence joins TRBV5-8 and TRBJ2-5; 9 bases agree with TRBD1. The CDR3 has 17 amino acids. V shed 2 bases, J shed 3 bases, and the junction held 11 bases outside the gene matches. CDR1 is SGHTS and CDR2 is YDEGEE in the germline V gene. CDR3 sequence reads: CASSLYRTGDSKETQYF. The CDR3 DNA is TGTGCCAGCAGCTTATATCGGACAGGGGATTCAAAAGAGACCCAGTACTTC.

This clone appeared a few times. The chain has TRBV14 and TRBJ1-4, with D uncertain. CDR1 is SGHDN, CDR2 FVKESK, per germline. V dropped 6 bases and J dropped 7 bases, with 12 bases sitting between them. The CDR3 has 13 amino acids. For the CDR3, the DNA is TGTGCCAGCAGGAAATTACCGGGTGAAAAACTGTTTTTT. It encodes CASRKLPGEKLFF.

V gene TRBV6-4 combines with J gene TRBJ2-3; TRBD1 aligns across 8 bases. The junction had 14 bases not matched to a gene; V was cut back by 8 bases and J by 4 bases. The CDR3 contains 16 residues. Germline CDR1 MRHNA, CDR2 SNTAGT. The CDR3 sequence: CASAVSAGGPPDTQYF. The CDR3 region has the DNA TGTGCCAGCGCAGTGTCTGCAGGGGGCCCACCAGATACGCAGTATTTT.

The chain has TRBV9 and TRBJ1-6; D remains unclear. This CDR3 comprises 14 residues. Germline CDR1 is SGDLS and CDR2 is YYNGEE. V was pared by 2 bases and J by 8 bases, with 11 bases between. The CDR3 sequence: CASSVRHTDSPLHF. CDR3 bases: TGTGCCAGCAGCGTTAGACACACGGATTCACCCCTCCACTTT.